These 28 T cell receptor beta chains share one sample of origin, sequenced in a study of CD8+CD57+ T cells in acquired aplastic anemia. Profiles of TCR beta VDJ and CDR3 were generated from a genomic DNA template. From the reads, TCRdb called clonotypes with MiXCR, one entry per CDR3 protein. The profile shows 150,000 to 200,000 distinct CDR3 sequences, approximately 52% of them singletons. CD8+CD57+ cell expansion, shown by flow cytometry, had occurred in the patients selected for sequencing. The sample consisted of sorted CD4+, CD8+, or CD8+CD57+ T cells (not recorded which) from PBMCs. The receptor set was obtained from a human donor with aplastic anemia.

The CDR3 bases are TGTGCCAGCAGTGATGGTCGAACAGATACGCAGTATTTT. Translated: CASSDGRTDTQYF. The chain is built from TRBV2 and TRBJ2-3; no definite D call. Per germline, CDR1 SNHLY and CDR2 FYNNEI. Deletions cut 3 bases from V and 3 bases from J, with 7 bases between. The CDR3 length is 13 residues.

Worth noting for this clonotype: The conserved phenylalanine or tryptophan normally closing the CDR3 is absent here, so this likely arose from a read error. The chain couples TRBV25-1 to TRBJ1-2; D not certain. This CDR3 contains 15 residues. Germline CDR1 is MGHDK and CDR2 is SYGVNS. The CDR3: CACSETGSRREGYTL. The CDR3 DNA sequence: TGTGCCTGCAGTGAGACCGGGTCTAGGAGGGAGGGCTACACCCTC.

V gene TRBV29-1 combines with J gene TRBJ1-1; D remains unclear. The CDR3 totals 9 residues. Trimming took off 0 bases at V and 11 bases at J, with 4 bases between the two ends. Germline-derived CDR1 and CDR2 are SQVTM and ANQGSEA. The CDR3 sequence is CSVEEGAFF. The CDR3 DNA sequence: TGCAGCGTTGAAGAAGGGGCTTTCTTT.

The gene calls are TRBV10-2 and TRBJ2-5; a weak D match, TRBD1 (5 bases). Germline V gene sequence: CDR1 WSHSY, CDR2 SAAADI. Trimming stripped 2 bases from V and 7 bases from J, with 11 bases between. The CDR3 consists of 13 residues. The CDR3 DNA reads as TGCGCCAGCAGTGAGACCAGGGAAGGGACCCAGTACTTC. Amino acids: CASSETREGTQYF.

CDR3 protein: CATSRVGPSSSPLHF. The CDR3 region has the DNA TGTGCCACCAGCAGGGTGGGACCTAGCAGTTCACCCCTCCACTTT. The chain couples TRBV15 to TRBJ1-6; D is perhaps TRBD1 (5 bases). Germline V CDR1 and CDR2: LNHNV, YYDKDF (reference sequence). Trimming left V 3 bases short and J 9 bases short, with 15 bases between. This CDR3 is 15 amino acids long.

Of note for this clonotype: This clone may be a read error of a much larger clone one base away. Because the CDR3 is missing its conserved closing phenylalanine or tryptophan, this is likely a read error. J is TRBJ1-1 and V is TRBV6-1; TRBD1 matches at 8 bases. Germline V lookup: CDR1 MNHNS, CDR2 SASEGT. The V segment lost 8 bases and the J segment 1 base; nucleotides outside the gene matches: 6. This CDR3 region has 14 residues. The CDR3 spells CASLRTGRNTEAFL. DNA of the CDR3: TGTGCCAGCTTAAGGACAGGGCGGAACACTGAAGCTTTCCTT.

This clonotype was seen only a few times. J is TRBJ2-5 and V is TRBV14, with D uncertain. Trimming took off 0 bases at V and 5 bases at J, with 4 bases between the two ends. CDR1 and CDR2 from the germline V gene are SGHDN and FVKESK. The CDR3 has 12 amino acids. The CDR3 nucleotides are TGTGCCAGCAGCCAAGAAATGGAGACCCAGTACTTC. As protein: CASSQEMETQYF.

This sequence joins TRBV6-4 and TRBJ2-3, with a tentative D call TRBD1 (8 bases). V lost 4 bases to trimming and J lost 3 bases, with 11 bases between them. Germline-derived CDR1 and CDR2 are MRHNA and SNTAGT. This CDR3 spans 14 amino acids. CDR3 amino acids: CASSAQGGTDTQYF. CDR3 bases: TGTGCCAGCAGTGCACAGGGGGGGACAGATACGCAGTATTTT.

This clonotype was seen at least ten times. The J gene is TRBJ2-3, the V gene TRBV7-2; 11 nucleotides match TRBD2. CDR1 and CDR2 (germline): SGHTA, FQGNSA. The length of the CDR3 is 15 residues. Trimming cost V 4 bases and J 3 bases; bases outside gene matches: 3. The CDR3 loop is CASSYSGGATDTQYF. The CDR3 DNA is TGTGCCAGCAGCTATAGCGGGGGGGCGACAGATACGCAGTATTTT.

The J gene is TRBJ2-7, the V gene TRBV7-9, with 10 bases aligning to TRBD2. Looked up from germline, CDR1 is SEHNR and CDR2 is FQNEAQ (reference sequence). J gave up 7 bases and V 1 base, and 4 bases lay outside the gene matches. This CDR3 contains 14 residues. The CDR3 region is CASSLGLAGREQYF. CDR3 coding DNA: TGTGCCAGCAGCTTAGGACTAGCGGGTAGAGAGCAGTACTTC.

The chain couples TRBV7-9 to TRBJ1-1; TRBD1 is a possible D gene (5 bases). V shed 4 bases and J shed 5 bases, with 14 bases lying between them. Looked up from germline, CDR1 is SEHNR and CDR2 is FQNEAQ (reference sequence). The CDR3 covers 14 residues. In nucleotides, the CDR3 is TGTGCCAGCAGCTCGGAGGGGCTGGGGACTGAAGCTTTCTTT. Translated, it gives CASSSEGLGTEAFF.

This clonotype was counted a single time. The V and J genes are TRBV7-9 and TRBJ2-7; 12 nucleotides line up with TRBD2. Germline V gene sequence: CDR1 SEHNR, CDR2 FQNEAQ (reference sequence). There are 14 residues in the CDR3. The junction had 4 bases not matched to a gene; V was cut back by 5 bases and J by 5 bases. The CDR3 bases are TGTGCCAGCAGCCGACTAGCGGGAGTTAACGAGCAGTACTTC. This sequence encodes CASSRLAGVNEQYF. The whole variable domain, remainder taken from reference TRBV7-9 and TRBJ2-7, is DTGVSQNPRHKITKRGQNVTFRCDPISEHNRLYWYRQTLGQGPEFLTYFQNEAQLEKSRLLSDRFSAERPKGSFSTLEIQRTEQGDSAMYLCASSRLAGVNEQYFGPGTRLTVT.

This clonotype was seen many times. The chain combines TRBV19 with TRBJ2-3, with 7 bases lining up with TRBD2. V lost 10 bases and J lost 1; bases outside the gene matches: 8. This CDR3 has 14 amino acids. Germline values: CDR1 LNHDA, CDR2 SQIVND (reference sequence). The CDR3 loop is CATKTSLGTDTQYF. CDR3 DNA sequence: TGTGCCACTAAGACTAGCCTCGGCACAGATACGCAGTATTTT.

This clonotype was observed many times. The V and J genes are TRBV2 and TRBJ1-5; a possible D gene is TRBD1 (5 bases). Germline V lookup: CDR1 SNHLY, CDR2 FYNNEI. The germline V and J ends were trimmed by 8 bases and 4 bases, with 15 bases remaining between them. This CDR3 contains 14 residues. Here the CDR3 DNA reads TGTGCCAGCTCTTGGGGGGGTAGGAATCAGCCCCAGCATTTT. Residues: CASSWGGRNQPQHF.

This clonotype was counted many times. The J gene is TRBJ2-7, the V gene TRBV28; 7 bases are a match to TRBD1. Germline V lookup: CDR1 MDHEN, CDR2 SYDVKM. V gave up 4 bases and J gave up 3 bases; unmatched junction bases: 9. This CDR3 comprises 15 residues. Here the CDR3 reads CASSSPGTDIYEQYF. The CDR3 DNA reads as TGTGCCAGCAGTTCTCCCGGGACAGACATCTACGAGCAGTACTTC.

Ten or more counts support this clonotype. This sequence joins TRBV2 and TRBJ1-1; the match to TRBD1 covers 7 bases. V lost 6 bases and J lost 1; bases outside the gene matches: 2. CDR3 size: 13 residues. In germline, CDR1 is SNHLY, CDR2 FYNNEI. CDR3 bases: TGTGCCAGCAGGGGACAGCAGAACACTGAAGCTTTCTTT. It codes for CASRGQQNTEAFF.

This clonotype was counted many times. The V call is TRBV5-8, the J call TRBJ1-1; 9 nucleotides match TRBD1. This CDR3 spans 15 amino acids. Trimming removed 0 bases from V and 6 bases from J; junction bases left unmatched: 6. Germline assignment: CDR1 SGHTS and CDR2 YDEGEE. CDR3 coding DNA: TGTGCCAGCAGCTTGGCGACAGGGGGGATCGCTGAAGCTTTCTTT. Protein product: CASSLATGGIAEAFF.

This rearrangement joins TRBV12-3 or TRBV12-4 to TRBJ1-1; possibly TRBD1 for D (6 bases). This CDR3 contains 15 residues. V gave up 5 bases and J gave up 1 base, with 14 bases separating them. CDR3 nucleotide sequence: TGTGCCAGCAGTATCACAGGGAAGTGGAACACTGAAGCTTTCTTT. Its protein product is CASSITGKWNTEAFF.

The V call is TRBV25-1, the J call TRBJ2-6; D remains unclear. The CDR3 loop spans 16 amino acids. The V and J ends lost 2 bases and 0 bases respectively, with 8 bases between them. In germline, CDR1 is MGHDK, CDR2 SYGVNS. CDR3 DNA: TGTGCCAGCAGTGAAATATCAGTCTCTGGGGCCAACGTCCTGACTTTC. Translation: CASSEISVSGANVLTF.

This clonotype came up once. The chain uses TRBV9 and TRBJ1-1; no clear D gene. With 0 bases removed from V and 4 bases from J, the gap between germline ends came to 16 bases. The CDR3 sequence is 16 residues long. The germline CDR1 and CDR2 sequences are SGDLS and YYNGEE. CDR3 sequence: CASSVGVEGFVTEAFF. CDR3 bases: TGTGCCAGCAGCGTAGGGGTTGAGGGTTTTGTCACTGAAGCTTTCTTT.

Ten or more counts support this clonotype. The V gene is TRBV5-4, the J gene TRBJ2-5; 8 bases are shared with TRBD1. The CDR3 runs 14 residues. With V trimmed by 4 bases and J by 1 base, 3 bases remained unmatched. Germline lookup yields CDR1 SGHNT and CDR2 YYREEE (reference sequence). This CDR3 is CASSTGQAQETQYF. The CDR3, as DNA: TGTGCCAGCAGCACGGGACAGGCCCAAGAGACCCAGTACTTC.

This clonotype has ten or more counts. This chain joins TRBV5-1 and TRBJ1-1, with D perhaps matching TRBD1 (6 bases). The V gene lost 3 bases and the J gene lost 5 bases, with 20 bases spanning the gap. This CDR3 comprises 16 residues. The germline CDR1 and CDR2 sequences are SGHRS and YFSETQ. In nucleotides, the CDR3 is TGCGCCAGCAGCTCGGGGGGGCGCGAATTCGAAACTGAAGCTTTCTTT. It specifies CASSSGGREFETEAFF.

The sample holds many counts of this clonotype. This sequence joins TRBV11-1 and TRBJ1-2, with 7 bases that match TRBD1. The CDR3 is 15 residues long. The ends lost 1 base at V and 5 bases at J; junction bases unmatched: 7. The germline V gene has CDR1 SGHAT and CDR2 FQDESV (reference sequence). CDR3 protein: CASSLELQGPYGYTF. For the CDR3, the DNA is TGTGCCAGCAGCTTAGAATTACAGGGGCCTTATGGCTACACCTTC. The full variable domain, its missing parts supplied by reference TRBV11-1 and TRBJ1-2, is EAEVAQSPRYKITEKSQAVAFWCDPISGHATLYWYRQILGQGPELLVQFQDESVVDDSQLPKDRFSAERLKGVDSTLKIQPAELGDSAMYLCASSLELQGPYGYTFGSGTRLTVV.

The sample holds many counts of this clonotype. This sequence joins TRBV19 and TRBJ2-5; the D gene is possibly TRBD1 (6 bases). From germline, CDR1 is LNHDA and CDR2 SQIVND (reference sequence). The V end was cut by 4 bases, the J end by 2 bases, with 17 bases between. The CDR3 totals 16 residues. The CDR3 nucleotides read TGTGCCAGTAGTAGGCAGGGACACGGAGGACAAGAGACCCAGTACTTC. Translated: CASSRQGHGGQETQYF. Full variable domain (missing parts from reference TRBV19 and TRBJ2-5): DGGITQSPKYLFRKEGQNVTLSCEQNLNHDAMYWYRQDPGQGLRLIYYSQIVNDFQKGDIAEGYSVSREKKESFPLTVTSAQKNPTAFYLCASSRQGHGGQETQYFGPGTRLLVL.

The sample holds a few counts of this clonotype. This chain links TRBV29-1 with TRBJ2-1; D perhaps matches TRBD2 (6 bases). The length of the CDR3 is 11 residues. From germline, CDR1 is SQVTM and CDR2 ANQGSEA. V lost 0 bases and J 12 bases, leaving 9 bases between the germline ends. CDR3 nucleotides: TGCAGCGTTGAAGAAGCGGAGGGGCAGTTCTTC. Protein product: CSVEEAEGQFF.

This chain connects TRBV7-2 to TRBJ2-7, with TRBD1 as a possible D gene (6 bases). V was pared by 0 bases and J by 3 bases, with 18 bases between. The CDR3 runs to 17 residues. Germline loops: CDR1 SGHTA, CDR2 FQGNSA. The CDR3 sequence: CASSLAGGQLPGYEQYF. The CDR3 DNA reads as TGTGCCAGCAGCTTAGCGGGTGGACAGCTCCCGGGCTACGAGCAGTACTTC.

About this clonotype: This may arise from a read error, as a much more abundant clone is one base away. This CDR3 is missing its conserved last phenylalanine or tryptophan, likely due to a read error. CDR3 region: CASSQGSLGMGTQYS. In DNA, the CDR3 is TGTGCCAGCAGCCAAGGAAGTCTGGGGATGGGTACGCAGTATTCT. This chain links TRBV4-2 with TRBJ2-3; D is unresolved. Per the germline V gene, CDR1 is LGHNA and CDR2 is YNFKEQ. The ends were cut back, 1 base at V and 8 bases at J, with 16 bases in the middle. The CDR3 covers 15 residues.

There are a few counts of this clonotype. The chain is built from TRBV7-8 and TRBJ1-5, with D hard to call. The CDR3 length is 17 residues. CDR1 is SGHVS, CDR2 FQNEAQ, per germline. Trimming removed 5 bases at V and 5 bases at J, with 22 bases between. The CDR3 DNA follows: TGTGCCAGCAGCGACACCGGTGGCGGCGGAGCCTATCAGCCCCAGCATTTT. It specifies CASSDTGGGGAYQPQHF.